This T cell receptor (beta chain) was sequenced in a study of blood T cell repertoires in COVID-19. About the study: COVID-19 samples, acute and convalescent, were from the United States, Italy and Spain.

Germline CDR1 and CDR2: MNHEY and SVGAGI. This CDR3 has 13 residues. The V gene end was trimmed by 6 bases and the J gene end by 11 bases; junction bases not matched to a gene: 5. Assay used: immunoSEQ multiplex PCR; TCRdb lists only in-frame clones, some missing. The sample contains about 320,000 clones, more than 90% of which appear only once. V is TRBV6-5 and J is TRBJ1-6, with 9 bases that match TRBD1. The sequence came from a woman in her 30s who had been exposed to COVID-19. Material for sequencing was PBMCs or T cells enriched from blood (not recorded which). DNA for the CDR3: TGTGCCAGCAGAGGACAGGGGAGAACACCCCTCCACTTT. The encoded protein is CASRGQGRTPLHF.